This T cell receptor (beta chain) was identified in a study of OX40 agonist ivuxolimab in advanced cancers. Study-wide findings and caveats: Among T cells, CD8+ cells averaged more expanded clones than CD4+ cells.

On this clone: Its antigen is as yet unknown.

Method: immunoSEQ multiplex PCR; TCRdb's copy keeps in-frame clones and lacks some. In the table there are approximately 100,000 clones, about 92% of which are singletons. V lost 4 bases and J lost 5; bases outside the gene matches: 4. Looked up from germline, CDR1 is MNHEY and CDR2 is SMNVEV (reference sequence). CDR3 length: 15 amino acids. The rearrangement uses TRBV27 and TRBJ2-2; 10 nucleotides agree with TRBD2. Here the sequenced sample was CD4+ or CD8+ T cells sorted from blood, taken in a trial of the OX40 agonist ivuxolimab. The source of this sequence is an adult with an advanced solid tumor such as melanoma, head and neck, liver or kidney cancer. The CDR3 reads CASSSGTSETGELFF. Here the CDR3 DNA reads TGTGCCAGCAGTTCGGGGACTAGCGAAACCGGGGAGCTGTTTTTT.